The TCR beta chain under discussion was sequenced for a study of T cell repertoires and HLA-DP antigens. Study-level background: CD4+ T cells were cocultured with HeLa cells expressing HLA-DP. Two male donors and one female donor spanned ages 18-to-29 through 60-to-69. Study outcomes and limitations: Previously undetected clones averaged 36.3% and 50.6% against the two alleles respectively.

V was shortened by 2 bases and J by 3 bases, with 11 bases between the two germline ends. The CDR3 sequence is 14 residues long. Per the germline V gene, CDR1 is SGHAT and CDR2 is FQNNGV. As to this clone: Its matching antigen is unknown.

Each pre-culture CD4+ sample aimed for 200,000 to 250,000 T cell genomes at deep resolution. Produced via immunoSEQ multiplex PCR; TCRdb's table is partial and in-frame only. The sample records over 60,000 clones, roughly 75% being singletons. The clonotype comes from a man in his 60s in good health and CMV-seronegative. Sequencing was performed on CD4+ T cells from PBMCs. J is TRBJ2-7 and V is TRBV11-2; perhaps TRBD1 as D (6 bases). The DNA of the CDR3 is TGTGCCAGCAGCTTACAACCACAGGGCTACGAGCAGTACTTC. Translated: CASSLQPQGYEQYF.